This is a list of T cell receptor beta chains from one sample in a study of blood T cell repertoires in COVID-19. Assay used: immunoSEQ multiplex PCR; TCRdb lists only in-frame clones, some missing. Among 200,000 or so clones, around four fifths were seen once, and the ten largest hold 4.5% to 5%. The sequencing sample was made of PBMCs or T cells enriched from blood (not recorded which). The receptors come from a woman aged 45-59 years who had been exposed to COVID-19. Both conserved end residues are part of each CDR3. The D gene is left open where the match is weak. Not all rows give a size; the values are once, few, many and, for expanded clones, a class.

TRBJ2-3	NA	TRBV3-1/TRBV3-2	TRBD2	TGTGCCAGCAGCCAAGATCGAGCTAACGGGGGGGAGCGGACAGATACGCAGTATTTT	CASSQDRANGGERTDTQYF
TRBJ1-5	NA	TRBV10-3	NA	TGTGCCATCAGTGGAACAGGGAAGGAACAGCCCCAGCATTTT	CAISGTGKEQPQHF
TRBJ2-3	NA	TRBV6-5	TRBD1	TGTGCCAGCAGCGCCACAGGGACAGGCCTTTATACGCAGTATTTT	CASSATGTGLYTQYF
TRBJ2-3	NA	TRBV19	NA	TGTGCCAGTAGTGGCACCGGGAGCCATGGGACTCCGCAGTATTTT	CASSGTGSHGTPQYF
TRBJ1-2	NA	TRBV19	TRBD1	TGTGCCAGTAGTCTTTATTGGGACAGGGAGAACTATGGCTACACCTTC	CASSLYWDRENYGYTF
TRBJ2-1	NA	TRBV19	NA	TGTGCCAGTAGTACACCAACCCCCCAGGCATTTGGCCTAAAAGCCTACAATGAGCAGTTCTTC	CASSTPTPQAFGLKAYNEQFF
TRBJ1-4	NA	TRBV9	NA	TGTGCCAGCAGCGTAACTGTGACTAATGAAAAACTGTTTTTT	CASSVTVTNEKLFF
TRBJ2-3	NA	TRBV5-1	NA	TGCGCCAGCAGCTTCACTAGTACCACAGATACGCAGTATTTT	CASSFTSTTDTQYF
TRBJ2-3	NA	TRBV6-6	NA	TGTGCCAGCAGTTATATTACAGATACGCAGTATTTT	CASSYITDTQYF
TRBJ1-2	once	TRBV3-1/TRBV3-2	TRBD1	TGTGCCAGCAGCCGCTCCCCCGACAGGGCCCGATGGGGTGGCTACACCTTC	CASSRSPDRARWGGYTF
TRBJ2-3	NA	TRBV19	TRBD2	TGTGCCAGTAGTAGGACTAGCGGGGGGGCAGGTACGCAGTATTTT	CASSRTSGGAGTQYF
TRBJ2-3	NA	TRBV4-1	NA	TGCGCCAGCAGCCACCAGGGGGGTTTGGGGACCACAGATACGCAGTATTTT	CASSHQGGLGTTDTQYF
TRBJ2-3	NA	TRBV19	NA	TGTGCCAGTAGCCCGACTGGGTCAGATACGCAGTATTTT	CASSPTGSDTQYF
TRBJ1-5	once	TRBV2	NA	TGTGCCAGCGCCCCGGGAGATCAGCCCCAGCATTTT	CASAPGDQPQHF
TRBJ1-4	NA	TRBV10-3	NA	TGTGCCACCTGCCAGACAGCCTCGAACTGTTTTTTT	CATCQTASNCFF
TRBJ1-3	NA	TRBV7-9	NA	TGTGCCAGCAGCTTAGAGCAGGGGAACACCATATATTTT	CASSLEQGNTIYF
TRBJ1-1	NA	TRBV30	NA	TGTGCCTGGAGTGTAGGGGGAGCCACTGAAGCTTTCTTT	CAWSVGGATEAFF
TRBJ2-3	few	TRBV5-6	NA	TGTGCCAGCAGCTACAGCGGCACCACAGATACGCAGTATTTT	CASSYSGTTDTQYF
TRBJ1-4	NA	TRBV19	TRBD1	TGTGCCAGTAGTAACAGGGGGCGGCCTGGAAAACTGTTTTTT	CASSNRGRPGKLFF
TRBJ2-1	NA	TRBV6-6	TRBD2	TGTGCCAGCAGACTTAGCGGGGGGGCTGACAATGAGCAGTTCTTC	CASRLSGGADNEQFF
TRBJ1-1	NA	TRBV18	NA	TGTGCCAGCTCCCCCCCAGGCAGAAACACTGAAGCTTTCTTT	CASSPPGRNTEAFF
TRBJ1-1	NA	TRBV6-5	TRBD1	TGTGCCAGCAGTTACTCGCGGCAGGGGGCTGGGACTGAAGCTTTCTTT	CASSYSRQGAGTEAFF
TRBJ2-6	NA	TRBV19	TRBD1	TGTGCCAGTCGACGCGAGGGGGCGTCTGGGGCCAACGTCCTGACTTTC	CASRREGASGANVLTF
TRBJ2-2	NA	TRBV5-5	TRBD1	TGTGCCAGCAGCCGGGACAGGGGCCACGCGGAGCTGTTTTTT	CASSRDRGHAELFF
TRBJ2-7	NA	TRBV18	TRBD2	TGTGCCAGCTCACCGGCGGGGGAATCCTACGAGCAGTACTTC	CASSPAGESYEQYF